These 28 T cell receptor beta chains were all obtained from the same sample, sequenced in a study of blood T cell repertoires in COVID-19. The protocol was immunoSEQ multiplex PCR, while the TCRdb copy is restricted to in-frame clones and leaves out a portion. In the table there are about 390,000 clones, approximately 87% of which are singletons. Sequencing was done on a sample of PBMCs or T cells enriched from blood (not recorded which). All receptors come from a woman aged 45-65 years who had recovered from COVID-19.

The chain carries TRBV21-1 and TRBJ2-7; TRBD2, the table's D call, was not compared with the DNA. TRBV21-1 is termed a pseudogene. The CDR3 extends over 15 amino acids. The CDR3 bases are TGTGCCAGCAGCCCAGGGAGGAGGAGCTCCTACGAGCAGTACTTC. Its protein product is CASSPGRRSSYEQYF.

This chain joins TRBV7-2 and TRBJ1-4; 7 bases map to TRBD1. This CDR3 spans 15 amino acids. Trimming took 1 base from V and 10 from J; bases not matched to a gene: 9. Per the germline V gene, CDR1 is SGHTA and CDR2 is FQGNSA. CDR3 loop: CASSLDRGSEGKLFF. As DNA, the CDR3 is TGTGCCAGCAGCTTAGACAGGGGATCGGAGGGAAAACTGTTTTTT. Full variable domain (outside the CDR3, taken from reference TRBV7-2 and TRBJ1-4): GAGVSQSPSNKVTEKGKDVELRCDPISGHTALYWYRQSLGQGLEFLIYFQGNSAPDKSGLPSDRFSAERTGGSVSTLTIQRTQQEDSAVYLCASSLDRGSEGKLFFGSGTQLSVL.

The chain links TRBV7-6 to TRBJ2-1, with a weak D call TRBD2 (5 bases). CDR3 length equals 17 residues. From germline, CDR1 is SGHVS and CDR2 FNYEAQ. V was pared by 5 bases and J by 0 bases, with 17 bases between. CDR3 sequence (DNA): TGTGCCAGCAGCGCAAAAACCTCGGGGAGCTCCTACAATGAGCAGTTCTTC. Its translation: CASSAKTSGSSYNEQFF.

This chain links TRBV9 with TRBJ2-1, with 11 bases matching TRBD1. The V segment lost 3 bases and the J segment 9 bases; nucleotides outside the gene matches: 8. Germline CDR1 and CDR2: SGDLS and YYNGEE. CDR3 length: 15 amino acids. CDR3 in amino acids: CASSGEDRGLREQFF. Here the CDR3 DNA reads TGTGCCAGCAGCGGGGAGGACAGGGGGCTTCGTGAGCAGTTCTTC.

Here the CDR3 DNA reads TGCGCCAGCAGCTTGGCAAGGACAGGGAAGCCCTACGAGCAGTACTTC. Its protein product is CASSLARTGKPYEQYF. V is TRBV5-1 and J is TRBJ2-7, with 8 bases lining up with TRBD1. Losses at the gene ends were 0 bases for V and 2 bases for J; bases not matched to a gene: 7. The CDR3 spans 16 residues. The germline gives CDR1 SGHRS, CDR2 YFSETQ. The full variable domain, completed using reference TRBV5-1 and TRBJ2-7, is KAGVTQTPRYLIKTRGQQVTLSCSPISGHRSVSWYQQTPGQGLQFLFEYFSETQRNKGNFPGRFSGRQFSNSRSEMNVSTLELGDSALYLCASSLARTGKPYEQYFGPGTRLTVT.

V gene TRBV4-3 combines with J gene TRBJ2-3; 9 positions agree with TRBD1. J gave up 2 bases and V 2 bases, and 5 bases lay outside the gene matches. The germline V gene encodes CDR1 LGHNA and CDR2 YSLEER. The CDR3 loop spans 16 amino acids. CDR3 nucleotide sequence: TGCGCCAGCAGCCAAAACGACAGGGGGATCACAGATACGCAGTATTTT. This encodes CASSQNDRGITDTQYF.

The chain is built from TRBV28 and TRBJ2-7; D remains unclear. The CDR3 sequence is 14 residues long. V was cut by 5 bases and J by 6 bases, with 17 bases left in between. Germline CDR1 and CDR2: MDHEN and SYDVKM. CDR3 sequence reads: CASSPPYTPSEQYF. In nucleotides, the CDR3 is TGTGCCAGCAGTCCTCCTTACACCCCCAGCGAGCAGTACTTC. Variable domain in full (rest from reference TRBV28 and TRBJ2-7): DVKVTQSSRYLVKRTGEKVFLECVQDMDHENMFWYRQDPGLGLRLIYFSYDVKMKEKGDIPEGYSVSREKKERFSLILESASTNQTSMYLCASSPPYTPSEQYFGPGTRLTVT.

V and J are TRBV20-1 and TRBJ1-5; D possibly corresponds to TRBD1 (6 bases). The V gene lost 3 bases and the J gene lost 4 bases, with 16 bases spanning the gap. There are 15 residues in the CDR3. Germline-derived CDR1 and CDR2 are DFQATT and SNEGSKA (reference sequence). CDR3 sequence (DNA): TGCAGTGCTAGTCTATGGGGGCAGGGAAATCAGCCCCAGCATTTT. Protein sequence: CSASLWGQGNQPQHF.

The chain uses TRBV3-1 (or the pseudogene TRBV3-2) and TRBJ1-1, with a tentative D call TRBD1 (5 bases). The CDR3 extends over 14 amino acids. Germline V lookup: CDR1 LGHDT, CDR2 YNNKEL (reference sequence). V dropped 6 bases and J dropped 1 base, with 12 bases sitting between them. As DNA, the CDR3 is TGTGCCAGCAGTGCGGGACTTCGGAACACTGAAGCTTTCTTT. Translated, it gives CASSAGLRNTEAFF.

This clone is a singleton in its sample. V usage is TRBV11-2 and J usage is TRBJ2-5; TRBD1 matches at 8 bases. This CDR3 comprises 16 residues. Germline V gene sequence: CDR1 SGHAT, CDR2 FQNNGV. V lost 8 bases, J lost 5 bases, and 16 bases stayed unmatched. CDR3 region: CASLEGTGLRWETQYF. The CDR3 DNA follows: TGTGCCAGCTTGGAGGGGACAGGCCTCCGGTGGGAGACCCAGTACTTC.

In nucleotides, the CDR3 is TGTGCCAGCAGTTTATTGCCGGGACAGGGGGCGAAGACTGAAGCTTTCTTT. Residues: CASSLLPGQGAKTEAFF. This sequence joins TRBV28 and TRBJ1-1; 12 nucleotides line up with TRBD1. The J segment lost 5 bases and the V segment lost 1 base, leaving 8 bases of the junction unmatched. In germline, CDR1 is MDHEN, CDR2 SYDVKM. The CDR3 covers 17 residues.

The V call is TRBV28, the J call TRBJ1-1; possible D gene TRBD1, 6 bases. The CDR3 runs 12 residues. Trimming shortened V by 6 bases and J by 8 bases, and 13 bases separated the two germline ends. CDR1 and CDR2 from the germline V gene are MDHEN and SYDVKM. CDR3 loop: CASRNRVVEAFF. The CDR3 DNA sequence: TGTGCCAGCAGGAACAGGGTTGTGGAAGCTTTCTTT.

The DNA of the CDR3 is TGTGCCAGCAGCCCCTTATCGACAGAATACACAGATACGCAGTATTTT. Translation: CASSPLSTEYTDTQYF. The chain recombines TRBV7-9 with TRBJ2-3; possible D gene TRBD1, 5 bases. The V end lost 5 bases, the J end lost 2 bases, and 17 bases lay between the germline ends. CDR1 and CDR2 (germline): SEHNR, FQNEAQ (reference sequence). The CDR3 is 16 residues long.

A single count supports this clone. This sequence joins TRBV3-1 (or the pseudogene TRBV3-2) and TRBJ1-4; 9 bases are shared with TRBD1. V was pared by 5 bases and J by 8 bases, with 6 bases of the junction left unmatched. The CDR3 loop spans 14 amino acids. Per germline, CDR1 LGHDT and CDR2 YNNKEL (reference sequence). CDR3 DNA sequence: TGTGCCAGCAGCTTCGGACAGGGGAGAGAAAAACTGTTTTTT. It is translated as CASSFGQGREKLFF.

The rearrangement links TRBV19 to TRBJ1-5; no definite D call. Trimming left V 7 bases short and J 0 bases short, with 10 bases between. Germline V lookup: CDR1 LNHDA, CDR2 SQIVND (reference sequence). The CDR3 runs 14 residues. The CDR3: CASMSGYSNQPQHF. In nucleotides, the CDR3 is TGTGCCAGTATGTCGGGGTATAGCAATCAGCCCCAGCATTTT.

The chain employs TRBV4-3 and TRBJ1-4; D unclear. The germline V and J ends were trimmed by 0 bases and 4 bases, with 24 bases remaining between them. Germline lookup yields CDR1 LGHNA and CDR2 YSLEER. This CDR3 contains 20 residues. The DNA of the CDR3 is TGCGCCAGCAGCCAAGATATTTTAGGATCAGTTAGCTCCGGTAATGAAAAACTGTTTTTT. It yields the protein CASSQDILGSVSSGNEKLFF.

The chain couples TRBV5-1 to TRBJ2-5, with 7 bases fitting TRBD2. Germline CDR1 SGHRS, CDR2 YFSETQ. With V trimmed by 0 bases and J by 5 bases, 1 base remained unmatched. The CDR3 is made up of 13 amino acids. The chain's CDR3 is CASSLVRGETQYF. CDR3 nucleotide sequence: TGCGCCAGCAGCTTGGTGCGGGGGGAGACCCAGTACTTC.

The chain combines TRBV11-3 with TRBJ1-5; 7 positions agree with TRBD1. CDR1 is SGHNT and CDR2 is YENEEA in the germline V gene. V shed 7 bases, J shed 4 bases, and the junction held 19 bases outside the gene matches. The CDR3 runs to 18 residues. This CDR3 is CASKCIGEQGLRNQPQHF. DNA of the CDR3: TGTGCCAGCAAGTGTATAGGTGAACAGGGGCTTCGGAATCAGCCCCAGCATTTT.

This clone was seen a single time. The chain carries TRBV27 and TRBJ1-6; no firm D call. This CDR3 spans 14 amino acids. Trimming took 3 bases from V and 13 from J, leaving 16 bases between them. Germline values: CDR1 MNHEY, CDR2 SMNVEV (reference sequence). The CDR3 nucleotides are TGTGCCAGCAGTTTCGAAGACGCCGGGGTTCCCCTCCACTTT. It is translated as CASSFEDAGVPLHF.

The chain employs TRBV7-9 and TRBJ1-1, with D perhaps TRBD1 (5 bases). Germline loops: CDR1 SEHNR, CDR2 FQNEAQ (reference sequence). CDR3 length: 15 amino acids. V dropped 5 bases and J dropped 4 bases, with 17 bases sitting between them. The CDR3 spells CASSPDRLRGTEAFF. In DNA, the CDR3 is TGTGCCAGCAGCCCAGACCGTCTTAGGGGCACTGAAGCTTTCTTT.

The sample holds one count of this clone. This rearrangement joins TRBV28 to TRBJ1-6; D is possibly TRBD1 (5 bases). Looked up from germline, CDR1 is MDHEN and CDR2 is SYDVKM. Trimming cost V 1 base and J 5 bases, with 12 bases left between them. The CDR3 runs to 16 residues. CDR3 nucleotides: TGTGCCAGCAGTTTATTCCCCGGGGGAAATAATTCACCCCTCCACTTT. As protein: CASSLFPGGNNSPLHF.

The V call is TRBV5-1, the J call TRBJ2-2; 10 nucleotides match TRBD2. CDR3 length: 16 amino acids. Germline CDR1 reads SGHRS; CDR2 reads YFSETQ. V lost 0 bases and J lost 7; bases outside the gene matches: 6. CDR3 residues: CASSLEAGGHGGELFF. CDR3 sequence (DNA): TGCGCCAGCAGCTTGGAAGCGGGGGGGCATGGCGGGGAGCTGTTTTTT.

This clone was seen more than once but under ten times. The chain employs TRBV7-3 and TRBJ1-2; no firm D call. Trimming pared 0 bases from V and 9 bases from J, leaving 8 bases between. The germline V gene encodes CDR1 SGHTA and CDR2 FQGTGA. The CDR3 has 12 residues. CDR3 DNA sequence: TGTGCCAGCAGCTTAACCGGGGAACGCTACACCTTC. Its translation is CASSLTGERYTF.

The CDR3 DNA reads TGTGCCAGCGGAGGGACAGTCAATAGCAATCAGCCCCAGCATTTT. The encoded protein is CASGGTVNSNQPQHF. The V gene is TRBV2, the J gene TRBJ1-5; 7 nucleotides match TRBD1. J lost 0 bases, V lost 8 bases, and 7 bases had no gene match. Germline CDR1 reads SNHLY; CDR2 reads FYNNEI. The CDR3 is 15 residues long.

The chain recombines TRBV24-1 with TRBJ2-1; 8 bases are a match to TRBD2. J lost 2 bases, V lost 5 bases, and 4 bases had no gene match. Germline V gene data show CDR1 as KGHDR and CDR2 as SFDVKD. CDR3 size: 15 residues. The CDR3 nucleotides are TGTGCCACCAGTGCTACTAGCGGAACCTACAATGAGCAGTTCTTC. The encoded protein is CATSATSGTYNEQFF.

This chain joins TRBV2 and TRBJ1-1, with a tentative D call TRBD1 (5 bases). CDR3 length: 13 amino acids. V was cut by 2 bases and J by 4 bases, with 8 bases left in between. Germline V gene sequence: CDR1 SNHLY, CDR2 FYNNEI. The CDR3 region is CASSEQGITEAFF. The CDR3, as DNA: TGTGCCAGCAGTGAACAGGGAATCACTGAAGCTTTCTTT.

The DNA of the CDR3 is TGTGCCAGCAGCTTATATCAGGCAGACCTAAACTCCTATAATTCACCCCTCCACTTT. This gives the protein CASSLYQADLNSYNSPLHF. The J gene is TRBJ1-6, the V gene TRBV7-9, with D uncertain. The CDR3 runs to 19 residues. CDR1 is SEHNR, CDR2 FQNEAQ, per germline (reference sequence). Trimming removed 2 bases from V and 0 bases from J, with 17 bases in between.

This chain joins TRBV5-1 and TRBJ1-1; D remains unclear. V shed 4 bases and J shed 0 bases, with 13 bases lying between them. CDR3 length: 15 residues. Germline CDR1 and CDR2: SGHRS and YFSETQ. This CDR3 reads CASSPIANMNTEAFF. For the CDR3, the DNA is TGCGCCAGCAGCCCGATTGCGAATATGAACACTGAAGCTTTCTTT.